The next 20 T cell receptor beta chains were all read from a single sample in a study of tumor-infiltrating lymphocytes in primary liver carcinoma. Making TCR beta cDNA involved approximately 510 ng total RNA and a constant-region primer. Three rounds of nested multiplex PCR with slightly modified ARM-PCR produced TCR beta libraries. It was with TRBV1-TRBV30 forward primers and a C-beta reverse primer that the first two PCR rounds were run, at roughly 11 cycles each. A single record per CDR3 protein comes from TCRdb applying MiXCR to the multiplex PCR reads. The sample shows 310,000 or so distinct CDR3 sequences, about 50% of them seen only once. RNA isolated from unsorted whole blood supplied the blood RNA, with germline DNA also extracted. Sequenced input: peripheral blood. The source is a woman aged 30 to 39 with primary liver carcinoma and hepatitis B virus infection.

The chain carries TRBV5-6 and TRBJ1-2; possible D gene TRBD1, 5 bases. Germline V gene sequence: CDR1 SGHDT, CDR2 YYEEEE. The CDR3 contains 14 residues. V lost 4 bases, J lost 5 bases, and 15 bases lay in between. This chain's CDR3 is CASSPRAIFYGYTF. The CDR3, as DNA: TGTGCCAGCAGCCCCAGGGCCATTTTTTATGGCTACACCTTC.

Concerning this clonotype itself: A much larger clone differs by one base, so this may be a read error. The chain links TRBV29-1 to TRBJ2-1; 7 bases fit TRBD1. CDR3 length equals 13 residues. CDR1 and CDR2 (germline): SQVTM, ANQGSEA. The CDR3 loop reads CGAPRTGDNEQFF. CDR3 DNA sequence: TGCGGCGCCCCCAGAACAGGGGACAATGAGCAGTTCTTC.

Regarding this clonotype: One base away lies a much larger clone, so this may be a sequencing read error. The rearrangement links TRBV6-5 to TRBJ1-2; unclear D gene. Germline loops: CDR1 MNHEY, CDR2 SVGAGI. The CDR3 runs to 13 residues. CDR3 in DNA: TGTGCCAGCAGTTTGACCCATACATTAGGTTTGTCCTTC. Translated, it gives CASSLTHTLGLSF.

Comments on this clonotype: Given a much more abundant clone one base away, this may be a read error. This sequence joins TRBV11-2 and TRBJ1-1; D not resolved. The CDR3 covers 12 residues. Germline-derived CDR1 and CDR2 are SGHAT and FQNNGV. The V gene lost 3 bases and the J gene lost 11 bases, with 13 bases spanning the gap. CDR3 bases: TGTGCCAGCAGCTTGGGTCGGGTCAGGGCTTTCTTT. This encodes CASSLGRVRAFF.

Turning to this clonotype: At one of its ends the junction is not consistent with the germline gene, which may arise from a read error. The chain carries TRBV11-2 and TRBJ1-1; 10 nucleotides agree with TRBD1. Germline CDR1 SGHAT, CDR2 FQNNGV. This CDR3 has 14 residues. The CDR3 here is CASSIGTGVSETFF. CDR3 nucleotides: TGTGCCAGTAGTATTGGGACAGGGGTGAGTGAAACTTTCTTT.

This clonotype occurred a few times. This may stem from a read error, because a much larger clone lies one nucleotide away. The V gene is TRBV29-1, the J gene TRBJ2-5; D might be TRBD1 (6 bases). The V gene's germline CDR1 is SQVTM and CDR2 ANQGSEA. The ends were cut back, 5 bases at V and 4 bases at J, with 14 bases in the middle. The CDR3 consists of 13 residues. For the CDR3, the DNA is TGCAGCGTTACCACAGGGCTAGGAGAGACCCAGTACTTC. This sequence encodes CSVTTGLGETQYF.

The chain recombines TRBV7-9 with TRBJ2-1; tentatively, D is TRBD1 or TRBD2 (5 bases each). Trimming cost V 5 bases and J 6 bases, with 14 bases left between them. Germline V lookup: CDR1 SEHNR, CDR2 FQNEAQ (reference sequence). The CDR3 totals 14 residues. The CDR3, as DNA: TGTGCCAGCAGCGCCGGGACCACGCTCAATGAGCAGTTCTTC. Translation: CASSAGTTLNEQFF.

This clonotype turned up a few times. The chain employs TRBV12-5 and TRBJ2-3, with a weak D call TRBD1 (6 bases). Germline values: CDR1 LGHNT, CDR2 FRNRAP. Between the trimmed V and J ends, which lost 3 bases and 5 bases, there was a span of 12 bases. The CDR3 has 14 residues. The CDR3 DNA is TGTGCTAGTGGTTTTCCAGGGGCAGGAGATACGCAGTATTTT. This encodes CASGFPGAGDTQYF. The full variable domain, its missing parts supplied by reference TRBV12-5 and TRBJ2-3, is DARVTQTPRHKVTEMGQEVTMRCQPILGHNTVFWYRQTMMQGLELLAYFRNRAPLDDSGMPKDRFSAEMPDATLATLKIQPSEPRDSAVYFCASGFPGAGDTQYFGPGTRLTVL.

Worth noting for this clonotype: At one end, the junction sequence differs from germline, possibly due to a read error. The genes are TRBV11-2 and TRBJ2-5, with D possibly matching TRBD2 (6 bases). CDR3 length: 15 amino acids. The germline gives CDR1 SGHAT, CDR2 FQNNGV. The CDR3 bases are TGTGCCAGCAGTCTCACAAGGGGTTTACGGGAGACCCAGTGCTTC. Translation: CASSLTRGLRETQCF.

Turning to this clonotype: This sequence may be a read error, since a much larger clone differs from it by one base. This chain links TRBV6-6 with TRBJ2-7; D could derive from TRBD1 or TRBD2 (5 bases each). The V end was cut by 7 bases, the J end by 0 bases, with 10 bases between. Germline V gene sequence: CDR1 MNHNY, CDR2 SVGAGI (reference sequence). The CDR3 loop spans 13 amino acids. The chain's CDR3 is CASTWDVSYEQYF. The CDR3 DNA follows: TGTGCCAGCACCTGGGACGTCTCCTACGAGCAGTACTTC.

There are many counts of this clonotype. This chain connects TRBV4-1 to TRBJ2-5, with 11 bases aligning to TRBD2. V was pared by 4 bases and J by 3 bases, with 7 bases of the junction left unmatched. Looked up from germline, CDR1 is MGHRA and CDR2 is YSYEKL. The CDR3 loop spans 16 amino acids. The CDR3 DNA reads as TGCGCCAGCAGCCCAGTGACTAGCGGGACTAAAGAGACCCAGTACTTC. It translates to CASSPVTSGTKETQYF.

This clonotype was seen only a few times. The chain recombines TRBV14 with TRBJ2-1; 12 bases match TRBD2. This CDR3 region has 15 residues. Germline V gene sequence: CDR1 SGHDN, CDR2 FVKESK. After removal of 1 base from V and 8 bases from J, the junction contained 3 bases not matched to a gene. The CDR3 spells CASSQGLAGVDEQFF. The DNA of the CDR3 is TGTGCCAGCAGCCAAGGACTAGCGGGAGTCGATGAGCAGTTCTTC.

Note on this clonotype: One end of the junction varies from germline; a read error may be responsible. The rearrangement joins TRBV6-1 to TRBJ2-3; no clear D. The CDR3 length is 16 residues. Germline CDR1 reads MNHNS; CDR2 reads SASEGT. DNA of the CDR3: TGTGCCAGCAGTTTGATGGGGAACAATGGCACAGATACTCAGTATTTT. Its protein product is CASSLMGNNGTDTQYF.

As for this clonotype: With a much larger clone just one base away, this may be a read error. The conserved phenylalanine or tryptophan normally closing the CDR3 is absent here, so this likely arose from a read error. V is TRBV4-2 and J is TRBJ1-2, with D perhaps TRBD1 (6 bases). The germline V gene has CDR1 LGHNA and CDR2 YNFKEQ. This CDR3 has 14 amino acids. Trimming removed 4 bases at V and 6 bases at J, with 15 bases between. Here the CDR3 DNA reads TGTGCCAGCAGCCCGGTTGGGGGCGGGGATGGCTACACCTTA. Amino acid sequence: CASSPVGGGDGYTL.

The DNA for the CDR3 is TGTGCCAGCATTATAGGACGGGACTCCTACGAGCAGTACTTC. It encodes CASIIGRDSYEQYF. The chain links TRBV6-9 to TRBJ2-7; D possibly corresponds to TRBD2 (5 bases). The CDR3 totals 14 residues. Deletions cut 7 bases from V and 0 bases from J, with 13 bases between. The germline gives CDR1 MNHGY, CDR2 SVAAGI.

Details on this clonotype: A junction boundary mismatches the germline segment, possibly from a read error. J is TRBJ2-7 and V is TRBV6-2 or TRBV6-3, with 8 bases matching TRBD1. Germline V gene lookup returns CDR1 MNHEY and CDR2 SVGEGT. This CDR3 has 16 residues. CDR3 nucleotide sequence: TGTACCAGCAGTTACGCGCCAGGGGGCTTTTCCTACGAGCAGTACTTC. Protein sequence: CTSSYAPGGFSYEQYF.

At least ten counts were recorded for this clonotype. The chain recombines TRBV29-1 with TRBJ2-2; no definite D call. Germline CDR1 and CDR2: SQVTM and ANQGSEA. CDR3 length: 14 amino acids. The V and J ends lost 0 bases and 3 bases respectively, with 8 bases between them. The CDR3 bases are TGCAGCGTTGAAGAAGCAGGTCACACCGGGGAGCTGTTTTTT. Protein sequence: CSVEEAGHTGELFF.

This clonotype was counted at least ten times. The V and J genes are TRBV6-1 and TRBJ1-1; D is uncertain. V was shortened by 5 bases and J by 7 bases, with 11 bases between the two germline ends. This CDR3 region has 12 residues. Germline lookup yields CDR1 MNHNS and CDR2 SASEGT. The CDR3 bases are TGTGCCAGCAGTCCATCTTTGGGTGAAGCTTTCTTT. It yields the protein CASSPSLGEAFF.

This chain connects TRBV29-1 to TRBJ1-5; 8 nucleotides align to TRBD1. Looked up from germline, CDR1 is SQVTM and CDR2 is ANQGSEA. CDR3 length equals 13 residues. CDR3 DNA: TGCAGTGTTTCAGGGGGCATCAGTCGGCCCCAGCATTTT. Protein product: CSVSGGISRPQHF.

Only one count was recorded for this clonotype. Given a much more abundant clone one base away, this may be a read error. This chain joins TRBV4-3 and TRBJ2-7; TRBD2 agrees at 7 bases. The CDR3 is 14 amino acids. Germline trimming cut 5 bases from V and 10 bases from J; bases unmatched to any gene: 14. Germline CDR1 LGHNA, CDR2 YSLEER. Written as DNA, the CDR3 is TGCGCCAGCAGCGTCGAGGCGGGAGTGGGCGACCAGTACTTC. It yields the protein CASSVEAGVGDQYF.